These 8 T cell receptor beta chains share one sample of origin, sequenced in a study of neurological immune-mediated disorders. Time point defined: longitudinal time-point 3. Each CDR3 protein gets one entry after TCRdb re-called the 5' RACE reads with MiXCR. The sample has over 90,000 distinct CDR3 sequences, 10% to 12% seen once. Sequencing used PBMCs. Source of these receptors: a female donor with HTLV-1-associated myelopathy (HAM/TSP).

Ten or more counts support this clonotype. CDR3 protein: CASSLSGFRETQYF. In nucleotides, the CDR3 is TGTGCCAGCAGCTTATCGGGTTTCCGAGAGACCCAGTACTTC. The chain is built from TRBV7-2 and TRBJ2-5; D remains unclear. Germline lookup yields CDR1 SGHTA and CDR2 FQGNSA. This CDR3 has 14 amino acids. V was cut by 2 bases and J by 4 bases, with 11 bases left in between.

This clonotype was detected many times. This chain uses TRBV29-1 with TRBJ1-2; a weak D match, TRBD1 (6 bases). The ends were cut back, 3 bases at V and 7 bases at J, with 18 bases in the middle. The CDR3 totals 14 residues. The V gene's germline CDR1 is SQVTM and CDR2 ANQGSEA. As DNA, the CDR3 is TGCAGCGTTGACGGGGCAGGGGTTGGGAGTGGCTACACCTTC. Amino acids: CSVDGAGVGSGYTF. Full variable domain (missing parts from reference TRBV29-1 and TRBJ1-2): SAVISQKPSRDICQRGTSLTIQCQVDSQVTMMFWYRQQPGQSLTLIATANQGSEATYESGFVIDKFPISRPNLTFSTLTVSNMSPEDSSIYLCSVDGAGVGSGYTFGSGTRLTVV.

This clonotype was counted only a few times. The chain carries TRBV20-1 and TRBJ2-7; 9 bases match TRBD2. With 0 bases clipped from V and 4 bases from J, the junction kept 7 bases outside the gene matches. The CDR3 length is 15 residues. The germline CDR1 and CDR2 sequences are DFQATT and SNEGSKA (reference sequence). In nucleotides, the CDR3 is TGCAGTGCTAGAGATTCGAGCGGGGGGCAATACGAGCAGTACTTC. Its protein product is CSARDSSGGQYEQYF.

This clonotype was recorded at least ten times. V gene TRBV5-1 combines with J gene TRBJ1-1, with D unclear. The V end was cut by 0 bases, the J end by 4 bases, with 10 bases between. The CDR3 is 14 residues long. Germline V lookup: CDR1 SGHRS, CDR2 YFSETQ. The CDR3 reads CASSLVGLVTEAFF. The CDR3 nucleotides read TGCGCCAGCAGCTTGGTTGGTTTGGTCACTGAAGCTTTCTTT.

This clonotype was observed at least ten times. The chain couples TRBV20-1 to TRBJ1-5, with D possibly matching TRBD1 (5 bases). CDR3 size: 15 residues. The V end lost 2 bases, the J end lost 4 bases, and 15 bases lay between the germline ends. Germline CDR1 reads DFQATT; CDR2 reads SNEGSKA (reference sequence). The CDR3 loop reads CSARKPGVLNQPQHF. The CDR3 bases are TGCAGTGCTAGAAAACCGGGGGTCCTAAATCAGCCCCAGCATTTT.

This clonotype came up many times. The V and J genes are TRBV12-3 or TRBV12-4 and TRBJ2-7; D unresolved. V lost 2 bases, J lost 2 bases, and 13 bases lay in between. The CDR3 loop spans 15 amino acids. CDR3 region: CASSLSIRVPYEQYF. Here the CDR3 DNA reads TGTGCCAGCAGTTTATCCATCCGGGTTCCCTACGAGCAGTACTTC.

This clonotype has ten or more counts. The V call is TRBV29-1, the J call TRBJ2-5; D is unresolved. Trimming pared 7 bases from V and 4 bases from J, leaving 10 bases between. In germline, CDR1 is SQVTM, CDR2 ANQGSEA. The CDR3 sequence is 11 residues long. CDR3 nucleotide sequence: TGCAGCGGGGAAGTAAGAGAGACCCAGTACTTC. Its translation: CSGEVRETQYF.

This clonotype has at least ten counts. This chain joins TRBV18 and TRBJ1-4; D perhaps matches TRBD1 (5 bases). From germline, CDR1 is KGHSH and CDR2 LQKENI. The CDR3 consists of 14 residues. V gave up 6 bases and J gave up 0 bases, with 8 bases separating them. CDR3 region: CASSQTATNEKLFF. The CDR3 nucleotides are TGTGCCAGCTCGCAGACAGCAACTAATGAAAAACTGTTTTTT.